This TCR beta chain stems from a study of blood T cells in healthy people across ages. Study-wide context: Template switching retrieved approximately one barcoded beta molecule for each two T cells. The study's findings and limits: Among T cells, TCR beta diversity per million cells dropped roughly linearly as age rose. Strongly correlated with naive T cell percentage was TCR beta diversity. PBMCs were not sorted, which prevented a conclusive comparison of naive versus antigen-experienced cells.

Turning to this clonotype: No antigen is known for it.

A J-beta primer mix and a sample-barcoded 5' primer were used in a second PCR of roughly 6 to 12 cycles. MiXCR, run by TCRdb on the 5' RACE reads, gives a single entry per CDR3 protein. In the table there are roughly 680,000 distinct CDR3 sequences, around 50% of which are singletons. Germline assignment: CDR1 DFQATT and CDR2 SNEGSKA (reference sequence). This CDR3 is built from 12 residues. V was trimmed by 6 bases and J by 4 bases, leaving 12 bases between them. The sample taken for sequencing was blood. The chain links TRBV20-1 to TRBJ1-1; D unresolved. The origin of this receptor is an elderly woman in good health. The CDR3 nucleotides read TGCAGTGCGCTTAAGAGGAGCACTGAAGCTTTCTTT. As protein: CSALKRSTEAFF.